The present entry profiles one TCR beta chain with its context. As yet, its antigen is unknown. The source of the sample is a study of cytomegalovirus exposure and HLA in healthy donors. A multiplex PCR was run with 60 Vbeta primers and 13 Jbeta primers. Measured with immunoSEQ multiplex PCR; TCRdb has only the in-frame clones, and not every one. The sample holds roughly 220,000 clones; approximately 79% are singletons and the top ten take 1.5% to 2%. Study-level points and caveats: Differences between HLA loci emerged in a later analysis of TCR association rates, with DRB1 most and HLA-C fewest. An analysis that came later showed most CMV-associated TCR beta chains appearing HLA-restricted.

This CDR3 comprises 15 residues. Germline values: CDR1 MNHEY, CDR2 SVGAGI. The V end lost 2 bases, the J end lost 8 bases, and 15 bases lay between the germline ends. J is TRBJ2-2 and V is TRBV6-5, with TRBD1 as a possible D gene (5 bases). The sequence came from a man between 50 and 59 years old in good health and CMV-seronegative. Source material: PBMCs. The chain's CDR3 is CASSYARASPGELFF. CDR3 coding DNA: TGTGCCAGCAGTTACGCCAGGGCCTCGCCGGGGGAGCTGTTTTTT.